The table lists the clone carrying this TCR beta chain with a few counts. These data come from a study of blood T cell repertoires in COVID-19. Study-level information: The United States, Italy and Spain provided the acute and convalescent COVID-19 samples. The analysed material was cDNA or gDNA that came from T cells, B-cell-depleted T cells, or PBMCs.

Sequenced by immunoSEQ multiplex PCR; TCRdb stores in-frame clones only, minus some. Seen here are tens of thousands of clones, 86% observed once, and the top ten hold 22%. J was trimmed by 12 bases and V by 3 bases; bases with no gene match: 6. The length of the CDR3 is 13 residues. The germline V gene has CDR1 SGHRS and CDR2 YFSETQ. Sequenced: peripheral blood. The TCR sequence derives from a woman older than 75 in a cohort sampled during active or convalescent COVID-19. The chain uses TRBV5-1 and TRBJ2-4, with 10 bases aligning to TRBD2. The CDR3 nucleotides read TGCGCCAGCAGCTCCTCCGGGACTAGCGATCAGTACTTC. It encodes CASSSSGTSDQYF.